This record concerns one T cell receptor (beta chain) sequence. Its antigen is unknown. The CDR3 extends over 15 amino acids. Germline loops: CDR1 SGHVS, CDR2 FQNEAQ. J gave up 4 bases and V 0 bases, and 3 bases lay outside the gene matches. The record originates from a study of T cell repertoires and HLA-DP antigens. On the study more broadly: CD4+ T cells were cocultured with HeLa cells expressing HLA-DP. General study points: Previously undetected clones averaged about 33% and 55% against the two alleles respectively. A non-physiological HeLa system presented antigen to total CD4+ responders.

Profiling relied on immunoSEQ multiplex PCR, and the TCRdb table lists in-frame clones only, not all of them. Altogether approximately 110,000 clones are present, almost 95% being singletons, with the ten largest covering less than 0.35%. The sequenced sample was CD4+ T cells from PBMCs. V is TRBV7-8 and J is TRBJ2-1, with 7 bases identical to TRBD2. The sequence was obtained from a woman between 18 and 29 years old in good health and CMV-seronegative. The CDR3 nucleotides are TGTGCCAGCAGCTTAGCGGGAGGGACTTACAATGAGCAGTTCTTC. Translated: CASSLAGGTYNEQFF.